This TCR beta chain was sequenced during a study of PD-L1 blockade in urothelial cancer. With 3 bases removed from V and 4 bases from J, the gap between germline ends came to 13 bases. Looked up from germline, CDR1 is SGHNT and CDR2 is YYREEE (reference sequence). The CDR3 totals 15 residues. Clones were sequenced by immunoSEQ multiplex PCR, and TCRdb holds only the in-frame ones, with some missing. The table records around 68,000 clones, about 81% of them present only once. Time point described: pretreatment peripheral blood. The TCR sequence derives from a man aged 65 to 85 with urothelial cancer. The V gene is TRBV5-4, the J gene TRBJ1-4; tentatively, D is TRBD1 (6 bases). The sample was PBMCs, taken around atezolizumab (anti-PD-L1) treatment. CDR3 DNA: TGTGCCAGCAGCTCGTCGGACAGCGGTAATGAAAAACTGTTTTTT. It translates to CASSSSDSGNEKLFF.